Shown below are 29 T cell receptor beta chains from a single sample sequenced in a study of T cell responses to AZD1222 COVID-19 vaccine. Profiling relied on immunoSEQ multiplex PCR, and the TCRdb table lists in-frame clones only, not all of them. The sample has approximately 140,000 clones; roughly 91% are singletons. Here the sequenced sample was peripheral blood, taken on day 0 of AZD1222 vaccination. These receptors all come from an adult in good health.

The rearrangement joins TRBV27 to TRBJ2-1, with D maybe TRBD2 (6 bases). This CDR3 has 12 residues. CDR1 is MNHEY, CDR2 SMNVEV, per germline (reference sequence). Between the trimmed V and J ends, which lost 5 bases and 6 bases, there was a span of 8 bases. The CDR3 region has the DNA TGTGCCAGCAGTCCGACTAGCAATGAGCAGTTCTTC. Translating it yields CASSPTSNEQFF.

The chain recombines TRBV9 with TRBJ1-1; 7 bases agree with TRBD1. The CDR3 covers 15 residues. The germline V gene encodes CDR1 SGDLS and CDR2 YYNGEE. V was pared by 0 bases and J by 4 bases, with 6 bases of the junction left unmatched. CDR3 sequence (DNA): TGTGCCAGCAGCGTAGTTACAGGGGTTAGCACTGAAGCTTTCTTT. This codes for CASSVVTGVSTEAFF.

This rearrangement joins TRBV6-5 to TRBJ2-2, with 11 positions matching TRBD1. The junction had 5 bases not matched to a gene; V was cut back by 6 bases and J by 5 bases. Per the germline V gene, CDR1 is MNHEY and CDR2 is SVGAGI. This CDR3 region has 15 residues. In DNA, the CDR3 is TGTGCCAGCAGGCCGGACAGGGGGCAAACCGGGGAGCTGTTTTTT. Its translation is CASRPDRGQTGELFF.

V usage is TRBV5-1 and J usage is TRBJ2-1, with 7 bases fitting TRBD2. CDR3 size: 14 residues. The V gene end was trimmed by 3 bases and the J gene end by 7 bases; junction bases not matched to a gene: 7. Germline loops: CDR1 SGHRS, CDR2 YFSETQ. The CDR3 region has the DNA TGCGCCAGCAGCTGGACACTAGCGTGGAATGAGCAGTTCTTC. As protein: CASSWTLAWNEQFF. Drawing the rest from reference TRBV5-1 and TRBJ2-1, the complete variable domain is KAGVTQTPRYLIKTRGQQVTLSCSPISGHRSVSWYQQTPGQGLQFLFEYFSETQRNKGNFPGRFSGRQFSNSRSEMNVSTLELGDSALYLCASSWTLAWNEQFFGPGTRLTVL.

The J gene is TRBJ2-2, the V gene TRBV18; the D is unclear. Germline V CDR1 and CDR2: KGHSH, LQKENI. This CDR3 spans 13 amino acids. Trimming cost V 4 bases and J 4 bases, with 7 bases left between them. Written as DNA, the CDR3 is TGTGCCAGCTCACTGACCAGCACCGGGGAGCTGTTTTTT. This codes for CASSLTSTGELFF.

This sequence joins TRBV19 and TRBJ2-1; TRBD2 aligns across 15 bases. V trimming: 3 bases; J trimming: 9 bases; junction bases outside the gene matches: 3. Germline lookup yields CDR1 LNHDA and CDR2 SQIVND (reference sequence). The CDR3 contains 15 residues. The CDR3 loop reads CASSIGLAGGGEQFF. In nucleotides, the CDR3 is TGTGCCAGTAGTATCGGACTAGCGGGAGGGGGTGAGCAGTTCTTC.

This chain links TRBV7-3 with TRBJ2-3, with 10 nucleotides matching TRBD2. V lost 5 bases and J lost 14; bases outside the gene matches: 16. CDR3 length: 15 amino acids. Looked up from germline, CDR1 is SGHTA and CDR2 is FQGTGA. In DNA form, the CDR3 reads TGTGCCAGCAGCCCCGGGGGGCTAGCGGGGGACCCCCGGTATTTT. This translates into CASSPGGLAGDPRYF.

The chain combines TRBV27 with TRBJ2-5, with a possible D match to TRBD2 (6 bases). The germline V and J ends were trimmed by 4 bases and 3 bases, with 9 bases remaining between them. Germline V CDR1 and CDR2: MNHEY, SMNVEV (reference sequence). The CDR3 is 13 amino acids. This chain's CDR3 is CASSWTGEETQYF. CDR3 coding DNA: TGTGCCAGCAGTTGGACGGGGGAAGAGACCCAGTACTTC.

This rearrangement joins TRBV18 to TRBJ1-5, with D perhaps TRBD1 (5 bases). Germline V lookup: CDR1 KGHSH, CDR2 LQKENI. This CDR3 is built from 13 residues. V lost 2 bases to trimming and J lost 5 bases, with 7 bases between them. CDR3 loop: CASSPTRDQPQHF. CDR3 sequence (DNA): TGTGCCAGCTCACCAACCAGGGATCAGCCCCAGCATTTT.

This sequence joins TRBV7-2 and TRBJ1-3; D perhaps matches TRBD1 (5 bases). The CDR3 covers 16 residues. The V end lost 5 bases, the J end lost 0 bases, and 14 bases lay between the germline ends. Germline V gene sequence: CDR1 SGHTA, CDR2 FQGNSA. This CDR3 reads CASSPRVGFSGNTIYF. DNA of the CDR3: TGTGCCAGCAGCCCCAGGGTTGGGTTCTCTGGAAACACCATATATTTT.

As DNA, the CDR3 is TGTGCCAGCAGCGTAGAAGCGGGGTCCCTCTCCTACGAGCAGTACTTC. It translates to CASSVEAGSLSYEQYF. This chain connects TRBV9 to TRBJ2-7; 7 bases fit TRBD2. The germline V gene has CDR1 SGDLS and CDR2 YYNGEE. This CDR3 has 16 amino acids. Trimming at V came to 0 bases and at J to 0 bases, leaving 6 bases not matched to a gene.

By sample share, this clone is medium-sized. One end of the junction varies from germline; a read error may be responsible. V is TRBV4-3 and J is TRBJ2-1; 7 nucleotides align to TRBD2. Germline CDR1 reads LGHNA; CDR2 reads YSLEER. The CDR3 covers 16 residues. CDR3 in DNA: TGCGCCAGCAGCCGAATGTCGACTAGCACCTATAATGAGCAGTTCTTC. It translates to CASSRMSTSTYNEQFF.

The V call is TRBV18, the J call TRBJ2-2; 8 nucleotides match TRBD1. In germline, CDR1 is KGHSH, CDR2 LQKENI. Germline trimming cut 3 bases from V and 1 base from J; bases unmatched to any gene: 1. The CDR3 length is 15 residues. The CDR3: CASSPGQGNTGELFF. DNA of the CDR3: TGTGCCAGCTCACCTGGACAGGGGAACACCGGGGAGCTGTTTTTT.

This chain uses TRBV11-2 with TRBJ2-7, with TRBD1 matching over 7 bases. CDR3 size: 13 residues. Trimming cost V 5 bases and J 6 bases; bases outside gene matches: 7. Germline V gene data show CDR1 as SGHAT and CDR2 as FQNNGV. CDR3 DNA: TGTGCCAGCAGCATAGCAAGGGGGCGCGAGCAGTACTTC. As protein: CASSIARGREQYF.

The chain couples TRBV5-6 to TRBJ1-5, with 9 bases aligning to TRBD1. V was clipped by 3 bases and J by 0 bases; unmatched bases: 7. Germline V gene lookup returns CDR1 SGHDT and CDR2 YYEEEE. The CDR3 has 17 amino acids. CDR3 DNA sequence: TGTGCCAGCAGCTCCTACGGACAGGGGTATAGCAATCAGCCCCAGCATTTT. This gives the protein CASSSYGQGYSNQPQHF. The full variable domain, completed using reference TRBV5-6 and TRBJ1-5, is DAGVTQSPTHLIKTRGQQVTLRCSPKSGHDTVSWYQQALGQGPQFIFQYYEEEERQRGNFPDRFSGHQFPNYSSELNVNALLLGDSALYLCASSSYGQGYSNQPQHFGDGTRLSIL.

The V gene is TRBV18, the J gene TRBJ1-4; D is undetermined. Per the germline V gene, CDR1 is KGHSH and CDR2 is LQKENI. The CDR3 is 16 amino acids. Trimming took off 0 bases at V and 4 bases at J, with 12 bases between the two ends. CDR3 region: CASSPPLLAGNEKLFF. The CDR3 DNA follows: TGTGCCAGCTCACCACCCTTGCTGGCGGGTAATGAAAAACTGTTTTTT.

The chain carries TRBV28 and TRBJ1-1; the match to TRBD1 covers 7 bases. With 6 bases clipped from V and 0 bases from J, the junction kept 10 bases outside the gene matches. The CDR3 covers 16 residues. From germline, CDR1 is MDHEN and CDR2 SYDVKM. The CDR3 DNA sequence: TGTGCCAGCAGCCAACGGGACAGTTCCATGAACACTGAAGCTTTCTTT. It is translated as CASSQRDSSMNTEAFF.

The gene calls are TRBV6-4 and TRBJ2-1; a weak D match, TRBD2 (6 bases). V was shortened by 6 bases and J by 8 bases, with 23 bases between the two germline ends. Germline CDR1 reads MRHNA; CDR2 reads SNTAGT. The CDR3 covers 16 residues. Written as DNA, the CDR3 is TGTGCCAGCAGAAGGGCTACCGGAGGAGGGGAGGATGAGCAGTTCTTC. Protein sequence: CASRRATGGGEDEQFF.

The chain couples TRBV19 to TRBJ1-1, with D possibly matching TRBD1 (6 bases). Deletions cut 7 bases from V and 1 base from J, with 7 bases between. The CDR3 is made up of 12 amino acids. CDR1 is LNHDA, CDR2 SQIVND, per germline (reference sequence). CDR3 sequence: CASTTGNTEAFF. For the CDR3, the DNA is TGTGCCAGTACGACAGGGAACACTGAAGCTTTCTTT.

This rearrangement joins TRBV29-1 to TRBJ1-1, with D unresolved. CDR3 size: 11 residues. Germline V gene lookup returns CDR1 SQVTM and CDR2 ANQGSEA. V was shortened by 7 bases and J by 1 base, with 7 bases between the two germline ends. As DNA, the CDR3 is TGCAGCGGGTCCGAGAACACTGAAGCTTTCTTT. Its protein product is CSGSENTEAFF.

Details on this clone: The sample carries other DNA sequences with the same CDR3. V is TRBV18 and J is TRBJ1-6, with D possibly matching TRBD1 (5 bases). This CDR3 contains 13 residues. V was shortened by 2 bases and J by 7 bases, with 6 bases between the two germline ends. The germline gives CDR1 KGHSH, CDR2 LQKENI. The CDR3 reads CASSPRGNSPLHF. For the CDR3, the DNA is TGTGCCAGCTCACCAAGGGGCAATTCACCCCTCCACTTT.

The genes are TRBV5-1 and TRBJ2-5, with D possibly TRBD1 on 5 matching bases. The CDR3 totals 13 residues. Trimming removed 0 bases from V and 4 bases from J, with 7 bases in between. Germline CDR1 and CDR2: SGHRS and YFSETQ. DNA for the CDR3: TGCGCCAGCAGCTTGGGTAGGGGAGAGACCCAGTACTTC. Protein: CASSLGRGETQYF. Full variable domain (remainder filled in from reference TRBV5-1 and TRBJ2-5): KAGVTQTPRYLIKTRGQQVTLSCSPISGHRSVSWYQQTPGQGLQFLFEYFSETQRNKGNFPGRFSGRQFSNSRSEMNVSTLELGDSALYLCASSLGRGETQYFGPGTRLLVL.

The V gene is TRBV6-5, the J gene TRBJ2-1; D call uncertain. The V gene lost 0 bases and the J gene lost 9 bases, with 6 bases spanning the gap. The CDR3 is made up of 12 amino acids. Germline V gene data show CDR1 as MNHEY and CDR2 as SVGAGI. CDR3 protein: CASSYSHGEQFF. In DNA, the CDR3 is TGTGCCAGCAGTTACTCCCACGGTGAGCAGTTCTTC.

This chain joins TRBV28 and TRBJ1-6; unclear D gene. Germline values: CDR1 MDHEN, CDR2 SYDVKM. Between the trimmed V and J ends, which lost 2 bases and 10 bases, there was a span of 9 bases. The length of the CDR3 is 13 residues. CDR3 in DNA: TGTGCCAGCAGTTTAATCAGGAACTCACCCCTCCACTTT. Translation gives CASSLIRNSPLHF.

The chain is built from TRBV7-9 and TRBJ1-2, with a tentative D call TRBD1 (6 bases). Trimming removed 8 bases at V and 7 bases at J, with 17 bases between. CDR3 size: 13 residues. Germline V gives CDR1 SEHNR, CDR2 FQNEAQ (reference sequence). DNA of the CDR3: TGTGCCAGCCACGGGTCTGCAGGGGTTGGCTACACCTTC. Protein product: CASHGSAGVGYTF.

The chain joins TRBV6-5 to TRBJ2-7; D might be TRBD1 (5 bases). This CDR3 comprises 13 residues. Germline values: CDR1 MNHEY, CDR2 SVGAGI. V lost 4 bases to trimming and J lost 5 bases, with 12 bases between them. The CDR3 is CASSSGLPDEQYF. The CDR3 bases are TGTGCCAGCAGTTCAGGGTTACCCGACGAGCAGTACTTC.

V and J are TRBV4-3 and TRBJ1-2, with 7 bases identical to TRBD1. V lost 0 bases, J lost 12 bases, and 10 bases stayed unmatched. Germline V gives CDR1 LGHNA, CDR2 YSLEER. This CDR3 region has 14 residues. The CDR3 DNA follows: TGCGCCAGCAGCCAAGATCGGGTCCAGGGGGGGAACACCTTC. It specifies CASSQDRVQGGNTF.

The chain has TRBV19 and TRBJ1-4; 7 bases line up with TRBD1. The ends lost 4 bases at V and 6 bases at J; junction bases unmatched: 14. CDR1 is LNHDA and CDR2 is SQIVND in the germline V gene (reference sequence). The CDR3 consists of 17 residues. CDR3 amino acids: CASSKQGEFVVHEKLFF. CDR3 bases: TGTGCCAGTAGTAAGCAGGGGGAGTTCGTAGTTCATGAAAAACTGTTTTTT. The variable domain in full, with the rest retrieved from reference TRBV19 and TRBJ1-4, is DGGITQSPKYLFRKEGQNVTLSCEQNLNHDAMYWYRQDPGQGLRLIYYSQIVNDFQKGDIAEGYSVSREKKESFPLTVTSAQKNPTAFYLCASSKQGEFVVHEKLFFGSGTQLSVL.

The chain employs TRBV7-2 and TRBJ2-1; 9 bases are shared with TRBD2. Germline loops: CDR1 SGHTA, CDR2 FQGNSA. The trim removed 8 bases at V and 9 bases at J, leaving 5 bases unmatched. This CDR3 is 12 amino acids long. This chain's CDR3 is CASRAGGFEQFF. In DNA, the CDR3 is TGTGCCAGCCGGGCGGGAGGGTTTGAGCAGTTCTTC.